Listed below are T cell receptor beta chains from one sample, sequenced in a study of T cell responses to AZD1222 COVID-19 vaccine. TCRdb's copy holds only in-frame clones and misses some; the assay was immunoSEQ multiplex PCR. The profile shows 170,000 or so clones, 85% to 95% of them singletons. Source: peripheral blood, taken on day 0 of AZD1222 vaccination. The receptors derive from an adult in good health. CDR3s include the opening cysteine and the closing phenylalanine or tryptophan. A D gene is named only where the DNA matches it firmly. Clone size is given for some rows only: seen once, a few or many times, or a class if the clone is expanded.

>TRBJ1-2|.|TRBV3-1/TRBV3-2|.
CASTQGGRGYTF
TGTGCCAGCACTCAAGGCGGTCGTGGCTACACCTTC
>TRBJ2-3|.|TRBV9|.
CASSPGGPGDTQYF
TGTGCCAGCAGCCCCGGGGGGCCAGGGGATACGCAGTATTTT
>TRBJ1-2|.|TRBV2|.
CASSEAAYGYTF
TGTGCCAGCAGTGAGGCCGCGTATGGCTACACCTTC
>TRBJ2-1|.|TRBV15|TRBD2
CATGGRGVWSDEQFF
TGTGCCACCGGCGGGAGGGGGGTGTGGAGCGATGAGCAGTTCTTC
>TRBJ1-4|.|TRBV7-2|TRBD1
CASSFGTGNEKLFF
TGTGCCAGCAGCTTCGGGACAGGGAATGAAAAACTGTTTTTT
>TRBJ1-2|.|TRBV6-1|TRBD1
CASSDRGTGGTMGYTF
TGTGCCAGCAGTGATCGGGGGACAGGGGGAACTATGGGCTACACCTTC
>TRBJ2-3|.|TRBV10-2|.
CASRMTGRGTDTQYF
TGCGCCAGCAGGATGACAGGGCGGGGGACAGATACGCAGTATTTT
>TRBJ2-1|.|TRBV10-1|TRBD2
CASSEAGGNYNEQFF
TGCGCCAGCAGTGAGGCCGGGGGGAATTACAATGAGCAGTTCTTC
>TRBJ1-1|.|TRBV6-5|.
CASSPGLNTEAFF
TGTGCCAGCAGCCCGGGTCTGAACACTGAAGCTTTCTTT
>TRBJ1-1|.|TRBV18|.
CASSPVSHWSDSNTEAFF
TGTGCCAGCTCACCCGTGTCTCATTGGTCGGATTCGAACACTGAAGCTTTCTTT
>TRBJ1-2|.|TRBV5-1|TRBD1
CASVEQGGRGYTF
TGCGCCAGCGTCGAGCAAGGGGGCCGTGGCTACACCTTC
>TRBJ1-5|.|TRBV18|TRBD1
CASSPGTVNQPQHF
TGTGCCAGCTCACCGGGGACAGTTAATCAGCCCCAGCATTTT
>TRBJ2-7|.|TRBV3-1/TRBV3-2|TRBD1
CASSQDPNWTGLGEQYF
TGTGCCAGCAGCCAAGATCCGAACTGGACAGGGTTGGGTGAGCAGTACTTC
>TRBJ2-5|once|TRBV5-4|.
CASSPSAGLQETQYF
TGTGCCAGCAGTCCTTCCGCGGGCTTACAAGAGACCCAGTACTTC
>TRBJ2-3|once|TRBV4-3|TRBD2
CASSESGGSTDTQYF
TGCGCCAGCAGCGAGTCGGGGGGGAGCACAGATACGCAGTATTTT
>TRBJ1-6|.|TRBV2|.
CASRLYQDRSPLHF
TGTGCCAGCAGGCTATATCAGGACCGTTCACCCCTCCACTTT
>TRBJ1-1|few|TRBV19|TRBD1
CASSVGQVMNTEAFF
TGTGCCAGTAGTGTCGGACAGGTCATGAACACTGAAGCTTTCTTT
>TRBJ2-5|.|TRBV27|TRBD1
CASSSSGTGLYQETQYF
TGTGCCAGCAGTTCCTCCGGGACAGGGTTGTACCAAGAGACCCAGTACTTC
>TRBJ2-1|.|TRBV10-1|TRBD2
CASSAQASGATYNEQFF
TGCGCCAGCAGTGCCCAGGCTAGCGGGGCTACCTACAATGAGCAGTTCTTC
>TRBJ1-1|few|TRBV18|TRBD1
CASSPWDRANTEAFF
TGTGCCAGCTCACCCTGGGACAGGGCGAACACTGAAGCTTTCTTT
>TRBJ1-1|.|TRBV6-5|.
CASSYSARPVSEAFF
TGTGCCAGCAGTTACTCAGCCCGCCCGGTTTCTGAAGCTTTCTTT
>TRBJ2-3|.|TRBV18|.
CASSAAGTDTQYF
TGTGCCAGCTCAGCGGCAGGGACAGATACGCAGTATTTT
>TRBJ2-1|.|TRBV2|TRBD2
CASSESAGGTYNEQFF
TGTGCCAGCAGTGAATCAGCGGGGGGGACTTACAATGAGCAGTTCTTC
>TRBJ2-1|once|TRBV6-6|.
CASRDRVAYNEQFF
TGTGCCAGCAGAGATCGGGTCGCCTACAATGAGCAGTTCTTC
>TRBJ2-7|.|TRBV12-3/TRBV12-4|.
CASSFALRGQYF
TGTGCCAGCAGTTTCGCGCTCCGGGGGCAGTACTTC
>TRBJ2-4|few|TRBV7-9|TRBD1
CASSLGGAAGGINIQYF
TGTGCCAGCAGCTTAGGAGGAGCGGCAGGGGGAATAAACATTCAGTACTTC
>TRBJ2-5|once|TRBV7-9|.
CASSLGGYQETQYF
TGTGCCAGCAGCTTAGGGGGGTACCAAGAGACCCAGTACTTC
>TRBJ2-7|.|TRBV27|.
CASSLLTRSEQYF
TGTGCCAGCAGTTTATTGACTAGAAGCGAGCAGTACTTC
>TRBJ2-1|.|TRBV5-8|TRBD1
CASSLVLGTGGYNEQFF
TGTGCCAGCAGCTTGGTTCTCGGGACAGGGGGCTACAATGAGCAGTTCTTC
>TRBJ1-2|.|TRBV7-2|.
CASSLGGAHDGYTF
TGTGCCAGCAGCTTGGGGGGGGCGCACGATGGCTACACCTTC
>TRBJ1-5|.|TRBV11-2|.
CASSRTAVQGSQPQHF
TGTGCCAGCAGCCGGACCGCGGTACAGGGTAGCCAGCCCCAGCATTTT
>TRBJ2-5|.|TRBV5-1|TRBD1
CASSLAGQGVQETQYF
TGCGCCAGCAGCTTGGCCGGGCAGGGGGTGCAAGAGACCCAGTACTTC
>TRBJ1-6|.|TRBV5-1|.
CASSLITGFYNSPLHF
TGCGCCAGCAGCTTGATAACAGGTTTCTATAATTCACCCCTCCACTTT
>TRBJ1-5|.|TRBV5-1|TRBD1
CASSQGTGFQPQHF
TGCGCCAGCAGCCAAGGGACAGGGTTTCAGCCCCAGCATTTT
>TRBJ2-2|.|TRBV4-2|.
CASSQVGWELFF
TGTGCCAGCAGCCAAGTTGGGTGGGAGCTGTTTTTT
>TRBJ1-5|.|TRBV28|.
CASSLGQPQHF
TGTGCCAGCAGTTTAGGTCAGCCCCAGCATTTT
>TRBJ2-5|.|TRBV11-2|.
CASSLEFQNQETQYF
TGTGCCAGCAGCTTAGAGTTCCAGAACCAAGAGACCCAGTACTTC
>TRBJ2-7|.|TRBV5-1|TRBD1
CASSLVGGAKDYEQYF
TGCGCCAGCAGCTTGGTAGGGGGCGCAAAGGACTACGAGCAGTACTTC
>TRBJ2-2|once|TRBV3-1/TRBV3-2|.
CASSQGWVGELFF
TGTGCCAGCAGCCAAGGTTGGGTCGGGGAGCTGTTTTTT
>TRBJ2-7|.|TRBV7-9|TRBD1
CASSSGRTGIYEQYF
TGTGCCAGCAGCTCCGGACGGACAGGGATATATGAGCAGTACTTC
>TRBJ1-2|.|TRBV30|.
CAWSVGGPGYTF
TGTGCCTGGAGTGTCGGGGGCCCTGGCTACACCTTC
>TRBJ2-7|once|TRBV29-1|TRBD1
CSVYRGPPSYEQYF
TGCAGCGTGTACAGGGGGCCTCCGTCCTACGAGCAGTACTTC
>TRBJ1-3|.|TRBV3-1/TRBV3-2|TRBD1
CASSLQPGGGSNTIYF
TGTGCCAGCAGCCTACAACCAGGGGGGGGGTCGAACACCATATATTTT
>TRBJ1-1|.|TRBV5-1|.
CASSLRPGNTEAFF
TGCGCCAGCAGCCTACGGCCGGGGAACACTGAAGCTTTCTTT
>TRBJ2-1|.|TRBV11-2|.
CASSLPGHYNEQFF
TGTGCCAGCAGCTTACCGGGACACTACAATGAGCAGTTCTTC
>TRBJ2-5|.|TRBV11-2|.
CASSPYTGNQETQYF
TGTGCCAGCAGCCCTTACACTGGGAACCAAGAGACCCAGTACTTC
>TRBJ1-1|.|TRBV5-4|TRBD1
CASSGRSQGANTEAFF
TGTGCCAGCAGCGGGAGGTCACAGGGGGCGAACACTGAAGCTTTCTTT
>TRBJ2-7|.|TRBV6-5|TRBD2
CASTYSTSGGYEQYF
TGTGCCAGCACCTATTCGACTAGCGGGGGTTACGAGCAGTACTTC
>TRBJ1-1|.|TRBV5-1|.
CASSLTPGNPAEAFF
TGCGCCAGCAGCCTAACTCCAGGGAATCCAGCTGAAGCTTTCTTT
>TRBJ1-6|.|TRBV27|.
CASRTGRYSPLHF
TGTGCCAGCAGAACAGGGCGTTATTCACCCCTCCACTTT
>TRBJ2-7|.|TRBV28|.
CASRGGQSGSYEQYF
TGTGCCAGCAGGGGGGGACAGAGCGGTTCCTACGAGCAGTACTTC
>TRBJ1-5|.|TRBV25-1|.
CASSESTRDQPQHF
TGTGCCAGCAGTGAATCGACAAGGGATCAGCCCCAGCATTTT
>TRBJ1-4|.|TRBV6-2/TRBV6-3|TRBD1
CASSYEGGLREKLFF
TGTGCCAGCAGTTACGAAGGGGGCCTTCGGGAAAAACTGTTTTTT